This TCR beta chain was observed in a study of T-cell memory formation after mild COVID-19. Study-level results: There was no confirmation that second-wave clones peaking on day 37 were SARS-CoV-2 specific. Cross-reactive memory seemingly joined, as some responding clones were found in pre-infection memory. Clones which contracted sat mainly in CM and EM if CD4+, and in EMRA if CD8+.

TCRdb itself ran the 5' RACE reads through MiXCR, one entry per CDR3 protein. The repertoire includes some 86,000 distinct CDR3 sequences, around a quarter of them detected once, and less than 55% sits in the top ten. On this clonotype: Its antigen is still unknown.

The V gene lost 5 bases and the J gene lost 1 base, with 12 bases spanning the gap. Germline V CDR1 and CDR2: SGHRS, YFSETQ. The CDR3 covers 14 residues. Specimen: PBMCs or a T cell subset sorted from them (not recorded which). The chain combines TRBV5-1 with TRBJ1-1; a weak D match, TRBD1 (5 bases). This sequence originates from a man between 18 and 35 years old who had mild COVID-19 (a few samples of this study predate the infection). Cell type and time point are not known. The DNA of the CDR3 is TGCGCCAGCAGGTCGGGGCAGGGGAACACTGAAGCTTTCTTT. Protein product: CASRSGQGNTEAFF.